The present TCR beta chain was sequenced within a study of T cells after yellow fever vaccination (dated by TCRdb to about 2019). With respect to the entire study: The SMART-Seq v4 Ultra Low Input RNA kit was used to prepare libraries from fractions with low cell numbers. Blood was collected at multiple timepoints before and after primary and secondary immunization, and bulk PBMC replicates and cell subsets were isolated. The cohort comprised two healthy male donors, one aged 18 to 29 and one aged 30 to 40 years. To follow T-cell clones before and after both primary and booster YFV17D yellow fever vaccination, bulk TCR alpha and beta repertoires underwent longitudinal sequencing.

The instrument was an Illumina NovaSeq 6000. TCR cDNA was synthesized by 5'RACE template switching, which introduced a universal primer site and unique molecular identifiers. Priming for cDNA synthesis came from both the TCR alpha and TCR beta constant segments. Libraries were amplified in two PCR steps, with sample barcodes and sequencing adapters added in the second step. Sequencing of libraries was done on Illumina HiSeq 2500 (2x100 bp) or NovaSeq (2x150 bp). From the authors' description of their analysis: MIGEC was used to demultiplex reads and collapse the reads into UMI consensus sequences, and MiXCR was used for V(D)J alignment. Using edgeR on replicate PBMC samples, clonotypes were called vaccine-responding if FDR was below 0.01 and the log2 fold change was above 5 up to day 15. Bulk clonotypes were assigned CD4 or CD8 identity according to which sequenced CD4 or CD8 repertoire held them at higher abundance. Through fastp at Q25 and MiXCR, TCRdb rebuilt clones from the public reads, retaining in-frame beta chains. Every CDR3 protein is listed once, alongside the most common genes and DNA of its rows. The V and J calls come from TCRdb's annotation, not from the publication. The sample table shows about 260,000 distinct CDR3 sequences, and roughly 4% are seen once. The top ten constitute under 20% of the sample.

This clonotype was counted at least ten times. What antigen it recognizes has not been identified. Base qualities are not at hand, and no much larger clone is one base apart. Taken with the paper, the label for treatment or condition translates to: live attenuated yellow fever vaccine strain. At each blood-draw timepoint, two biological replicates of bulk PBMCs were obtained. PBMCs were isolated from peripheral blood using a standard Ficoll-Paque protocol. TriZol was used to extract RNA from bulk PBMCs, CD4 and CD8 fractions, and dextramer-positive and dextramer-negative fractions. Study-level results and caveats: Most clones expanded after primary vaccination were re-detected after the booster (96% of CD4 and around nine tenths of CD8), suggesting broad memory maintenance. A small share of clonotypes was detected in both CD4 and CD8 compartments, with the overlap likely arising from convergent recombination. The secondary T-cell response was found to be weaker but faster than the primary response, with a peak reached on day 5 rather than on day 15. Because abundant contaminating clonotypes from the bulk population could be contained in FACS-sorted repertoires, computational filtering was required. The study included only two donors, which limits how far the findings can be generalized.

Sequences were derived from PBMCs, sampled 15 days after the yellow fever booster vaccination. The sequence came from a man between 18 and 35 years old who received the YFV17D yellow fever vaccine.

The DNA reads TGTGCCAGCAGCCCGACTAGTTCCTACGAGCAGTACTTC. Protein translation: CASSPTSSYEQYF. This sequence uses TRBV13 and TRBJ2-7; a weak D assignment points to TRBD2 (6 bases agree). From a lookup of the germline V gene (reference sequence), CDR1 and CDR2 are PRHDT and FYEKMQ. At the junction V is shortened by 5 bases and J by 1 base, with 9 bases in between. Including the terminal cysteine and phenylalanine, the CDR3 comprises 13 residues. Left in the record is the CDR3 DNA by itself, 39 bases read in frame from the first base.